The 31 T cell receptor beta chains below all came from one sample that was sequenced in a study of blood T cell repertoires in COVID-19. TCRdb keeps only in-frame clones here, not all; method: immunoSEQ multiplex PCR. The sample holds about 270,000 clones, more than 80% seen once. Sequenced input: PBMCs or T cells enriched from blood (not recorded which). The source is a woman in her thirties with acute COVID-19.

The chain combines TRBV19 with TRBJ2-7, with TRBD1 matching 9 bases. Germline assignment: CDR1 LNHDA and CDR2 SQIVND (reference sequence). The CDR3 has 14 residues. J was trimmed by 9 bases and V by 5 bases; bases with no gene match: 11. CDR3 DNA: TGTGCCAGTAGTGATCCGGGACAGGGAATATCGCAGTACTTC. It translates to CASSDPGQGISQYF.

The V call is TRBV30, the J call TRBJ2-3, with 10 bases fitting TRBD2. This CDR3 has 16 residues. Germline CDR1 GTSNPN, CDR2 SVGIG (reference sequence). With V trimmed by 1 base and J by 6 bases, 10 bases remained unmatched. CDR3 in amino acids: CAWSEVLAGEGDTQYF. The CDR3, as DNA: TGTGCCTGGAGTGAGGTGCTAGCGGGAGAGGGGGATACGCAGTATTTT.

CDR3 DNA: TGTGCCACCCCTGCAACTAGCGGGAGGTTGGAGACCCAGTACTTC. Amino acid sequence: CATPATSGRLETQYF. The rearrangement links TRBV7-2 to TRBJ2-5, with 12 bases lining up with TRBD2. CDR3 size: 15 residues. V was pared by 10 bases and J by 5 bases, with 11 bases of the junction left unmatched. Germline V gene lookup returns CDR1 SGHTA and CDR2 FQGNSA. Variable domain in full (rest from reference TRBV7-2 and TRBJ2-5): GAGVSQSPSNKVTEKGKDVELRCDPISGHTALYWYRQSLGQGLEFLIYFQGNSAPDKSGLPSDRFSAERTGGSVSTLTIQRTQQEDSAVYLCATPATSGRLETQYFGPGTRLLVL.

The gene calls are TRBV3-1 (or the pseudogene TRBV3-2) and TRBJ2-7; weak D call: TRBD2 (5 bases). This CDR3 has 19 amino acids. Per germline, CDR1 LGHDT and CDR2 YNNKEL (reference sequence). V was shortened by 0 bases and J by 0 bases, with 21 bases between the two germline ends. The CDR3 sequence: CASSQELGCWRARSYEQYF. DNA for the CDR3: TGTGCCAGCAGCCAAGAATTGGGCTGTTGGCGGGCCCGCTCCTACGAGCAGTACTTC.

The chain links TRBV25-1 to TRBJ2-1, with TRBD1 as a possible D gene (5 bases). Germline lookup yields CDR1 MGHDK and CDR2 SYGVNS. The V gene lost 8 bases and the J gene lost 2 bases, with 13 bases spanning the gap. The CDR3 is made up of 14 amino acids. CDR3 DNA: TGTGCCAGCGAATGGGGCGGAGCCTACAATGAGCAGTTCTTC. It specifies CASEWGGAYNEQFF.

This clone was recorded only once. The chain has TRBV15 and TRBJ1-2; D is unresolved. The germline gives CDR1 LNHNV, CDR2 YYDKDF (reference sequence). The ends were cut back, 0 bases at V and 3 bases at J, with 5 bases in the middle. This CDR3 is 13 amino acids long. CDR3 protein: CATSRDSDYGYTF. CDR3 in DNA: TGTGCCACCAGCAGAGACAGCGACTATGGCTACACCTTC.

This rearrangement joins TRBV7-9 to TRBJ1-2, with TRBD1 identical over 9 bases. The germline V gene encodes CDR1 SEHNR and CDR2 FQNEAQ (reference sequence). There are 16 residues in the CDR3. Trimming at V came to 0 bases and at J to 4 bases, leaving 6 bases not matched to a gene. The CDR3 region is CASSLARQGVIYGYTF. In DNA form, the CDR3 reads TGTGCCAGCAGCTTAGCAAGACAGGGGGTGATCTATGGCTACACCTTC.

This rearrangement joins TRBV29-1 to TRBJ1-5; TRBD1 agrees at 8 bases. The CDR3 spans 13 residues. Unmatched junction bases numbered 3, after V lost 5 bases and J lost 3 bases. Germline V lookup: CDR1 SQVTM, CDR2 ANQGSEA. DNA of the CDR3: TGCAGCGTTCGGACAGGGCCCAATCAGCCCCAGCATTTT. Translated: CSVRTGPNQPQHF.

Written as DNA, the CDR3 is TGTGCCAGCAGCCAAGAATGGGAGAAAACAGATACGCAGTATTTT. This encodes CASSQEWEKTDTQYF. The chain combines TRBV3-1 (or the pseudogene TRBV3-2) with TRBJ2-3; maybe TRBD2 (5 bases). Germline loops: CDR1 LGHDT, CDR2 YNNKEL (reference sequence). V lost 0 bases, J lost 3 bases, and 10 bases lay in between. CDR3 length: 15 residues.

The rearrangement uses TRBV11-2 and TRBJ1-4; TRBD1 might be the D (5 bases). The length of the CDR3 is 15 residues. Germline V gene data show CDR1 as SGHAT and CDR2 as FQNNGV. Trimming took 0 bases from V and 6 from J, leaving 11 bases between them. CDR3 protein: CASSLDPGIYEKLFF. Here the CDR3 DNA reads TGTGCCAGCAGCTTAGATCCAGGGATTTATGAAAAACTGTTTTTT.

This clone has more than one count but fewer than ten. This chain joins TRBV5-6 and TRBJ2-1, with 7 bases matching TRBD1. The CDR3 spans 15 residues. CDR1 and CDR2 (germline): SGHDT, YYEEEE. V lost 4 bases, J lost 0 bases, and 4 bases stayed unmatched. CDR3 loop: CASSQDRSSYNEQFF. The CDR3 DNA reads TGTGCCAGCAGCCAGGACAGGAGCTCCTACAATGAGCAGTTCTTC.

The rearrangement uses TRBV9 and TRBJ1-1; 9 bases are a match to TRBD1. V dropped 4 bases and J dropped 3; count of bases not matched to a gene: 7. Germline CDR1 SGDLS, CDR2 YYNGEE. This CDR3 has 15 residues. The CDR3 protein is CASSLEGQGDTEAFF. CDR3 coding DNA: TGTGCCAGCAGCTTAGAGGGACAGGGTGACACTGAAGCTTTCTTT.

DNA for the CDR3: TGTGCCAGCAGCTCGGGACAGGGGGTCTACGAGCAGTACTTC. Its protein is CASSSGQGVYEQYF. The chain couples TRBV7-8 to TRBJ2-7; 11 nucleotides align to TRBD1. The ends lost 4 bases at V and 3 bases at J; junction bases unmatched: 2. This CDR3 comprises 14 residues. Germline CDR1 SGHVS, CDR2 FQNEAQ.

V and J are TRBV4-3 and TRBJ1-1; 8 bases are a match to TRBD1. The CDR3 runs 15 residues. The V gene end was trimmed by 0 bases and the J gene end by 4 bases; junction bases not matched to a gene: 4. Germline V gene data show CDR1 as LGHNA and CDR2 as YSLEER. The CDR3 region has the DNA TGCGCCAGCAGCCAAGAAGGACAGGGCTCCACTGAAGCTTTCTTT. As protein: CASSQEGQGSTEAFF.

V usage is TRBV19 and J usage is TRBJ1-3; 7 bases are shared with TRBD1. This CDR3 is built from 16 residues. J was trimmed by 1 base and V by 0 bases; bases with no gene match: 3. Germline values: CDR1 LNHDA, CDR2 SQIVND (reference sequence). The CDR3 sequence is CASSIDPRGSGNTIYF. The CDR3 DNA follows: TGTGCCAGTAGTATAGACCCCAGGGGGTCTGGAAACACCATATATTTT.

This clone appeared a single time. V usage is TRBV11-2 and J usage is TRBJ2-1, with TRBD2 matching 11 bases. This CDR3 has 15 amino acids. V was clipped by 3 bases and J by 4 bases; unmatched bases: 2. CDR1 and CDR2 (germline): SGHAT, FQNNGV. CDR3 loop: CASSLLAGGYNEQFF. CDR3 coding DNA: TGTGCCAGCAGCTTGCTAGCGGGAGGTTACAATGAGCAGTTCTTC.

The chain has TRBV9 and TRBJ2-7; possible D gene TRBD2, 6 bases. CDR1 is SGDLS, CDR2 YYNGEE, per germline. Trimming cost V 3 bases and J 1 base, with 14 bases left between them. CDR3 length equals 15 residues. The CDR3 coding sequence is TGTGCCAGCAGCGCTCGGGACTCAAGGTCCTACGAGCAGTACTTC. Translation: CASSARDSRSYEQYF. The full variable domain, its missing parts supplied by reference TRBV9 and TRBJ2-7, is DSGVTQTPKHLITATGQRVTLRCSPRSGDLSVYWYQQSLDQGLQFLIQYYNGEERAKGNILERFSAQQFPDLHSELNLSSLELGDSALYFCASSARDSRSYEQYFGPGTRLTVT.

CDR3 in DNA: TGTGCCAGCAGCCAAGAGAGGGGACTAGCGGGAGCAGTGACGGATACGCAGTATTTT. Its protein is CASSQERGLAGAVTDTQYF. The J gene is TRBJ2-3, the V gene TRBV4-2; 14 nucleotides align to TRBD2. This CDR3 has 19 amino acids. Germline CDR1 reads LGHNA; CDR2 reads YNFKEQ. The junction had 11 bases not matched to a gene; V was cut back by 0 bases and J by 6 bases.

This chain joins TRBV6-6 and TRBJ1-3; D gene uncertain. CDR1 MNHNY and CDR2 SVGAGI come from the germline V gene (reference sequence). The CDR3 is made up of 12 amino acids. The ends were cut back, 6 bases at V and 1 base at J, with 4 bases in the middle. The CDR3 is CASSPSGNTIYF. CDR3 sequence (DNA): TGTGCCAGCAGCCCGTCTGGAAACACCATATATTTT.

The rearrangement joins TRBV9 to TRBJ2-5, with D possibly TRBD1 on 5 matching bases. V dropped 0 bases and J dropped 0 bases, with 9 bases sitting between them. The CDR3 contains 15 residues. Germline loops: CDR1 SGDLS, CDR2 YYNGEE. In DNA form, the CDR3 reads TGTGCCAGCAGCGTAGCTGGGGCTAACCAAGAGACCCAGTACTTC. Its protein is CASSVAGANQETQYF.

This chain connects TRBV30 to TRBJ2-1; TRBD2 aligns across 8 bases. There are 16 residues in the CDR3. The germline V gene has CDR1 GTSNPN and CDR2 SVGIG (reference sequence). The ends lost 4 bases at V and 4 bases at J; junction bases unmatched: 12. The chain's CDR3 is CAWMPRGLDRYNEQFF. CDR3 in DNA: TGTGCCTGGATGCCAAGGGGACTAGACCGGTACAATGAGCAGTTCTTC.

The CDR3 coding sequence is TGTGCCAGCAGTGAGGGGGGGTCCGGGGAGCTGTTTTTT. This codes for CASSEGGSGELFF. J is TRBJ2-2 and V is TRBV6-1, with 7 bases that match TRBD2. In germline, CDR1 is MNHNS, CDR2 SASEGT. The CDR3 covers 13 residues. V shed 3 bases and J 6 bases; nucleotides not matched to a gene: 1.

In this sample, this clone turned up once. V and J are TRBV29-1 and TRBJ2-6; D gene uncertain. This CDR3 region has 12 residues. Trimming removed 4 bases from V and 1 base from J, with 2 bases in between. The germline V gene has CDR1 SQVTM and CDR2 ANQGSEA. CDR3 sequence (DNA): TGCAGCGTTGCTTCTGGGGCCAACGTCCTGACTTTC. Translation gives CSVASGANVLTF.

About this clone itself: Other DNA sequences from this sample encode an identical CDR3 as well. V and J are TRBV9 and TRBJ2-2; 12 bases map to TRBD2. The CDR3 extends over 15 amino acids. Germline values: CDR1 SGDLS, CDR2 YYNGEE. The junction had 3 bases not matched to a gene; V was cut back by 4 bases and J by 5 bases. The CDR3 here is CASSLGTSGTGELFF. CDR3 nucleotide sequence: TGTGCCAGCAGCCTCGGGACTAGCGGGACCGGGGAGCTGTTTTTT.

The chain has TRBV4-1 and TRBJ1-5; D gene uncertain. The CDR3 extends over 15 amino acids. V lost 1 base and J 3 bases, leaving 10 bases between the germline ends. Germline V gene sequence: CDR1 MGHRA, CDR2 YSYEKL. The CDR3 DNA reads TGCGCCAGCAGCCAAGCGGAGCTATCCAATCAGCCCCAGCATTTT. The encoded protein is CASSQAELSNQPQHF.

The chain recombines TRBV6-1 with TRBJ1-2; a weak D match, TRBD1 (6 bases). With 1 base removed from V and 4 bases from J, the gap between germline ends came to 19 bases. The CDR3 length is 17 residues. Germline V gene lookup returns CDR1 MNHNS and CDR2 SASEGT. The CDR3 DNA follows: TGTGCCAGCAGTGAAGTAAAGTCCGGGACATCTACCTATGGCTACACCTTC. It codes for CASSEVKSGTSTYGYTF.

The rearrangement links TRBV28 to TRBJ1-2; D is ambiguous. The V end was cut by 7 bases, the J end by 4 bases, with 10 bases between. The CDR3 contains 12 residues. The germline CDR1 and CDR2 sequences are MDHEN and SYDVKM. CDR3 protein: CASTPPGYGYTF. The DNA for the CDR3 is TGTGCCAGCACCCCCCCCGGCTATGGCTACACCTTC.

The rearrangement uses TRBV7-2 and TRBJ2-3; the match to TRBD1 covers 7 bases. The germline V gene has CDR1 SGHTA and CDR2 FQGNSA. The CDR3 totals 15 residues. V trimming: 4 bases; J trimming: 2 bases; junction bases outside the gene matches: 6. In DNA form, the CDR3 reads TGTGCCAGCAGCTCGACAGGGCCTGTCACAGATACGCAGTATTTT. Amino acid sequence: CASSSTGPVTDTQYF.

The CDR3 loop reads CASSNPGNAQPQHF. CDR3 nucleotide sequence: TGTGCCAGTAGTAACCCAGGGAATGCTCAGCCCCAGCATTTT. V is TRBV19 and J is TRBJ1-5; TRBD1 might be the D (5 bases). V dropped 4 bases and J dropped 6 bases, with 13 bases sitting between them. Germline loops: CDR1 LNHDA, CDR2 SQIVND (reference sequence). The CDR3 extends over 14 amino acids.

V is TRBV7-2 and J is TRBJ2-6; 10 bases map to TRBD1. The CDR3 spans 16 residues. Germline V lookup: CDR1 SGHTA, CDR2 FQGNSA. Unmatched junction bases numbered 4, after V lost 5 bases and J lost 3 bases. The CDR3 loop is CASSLGTGDGANVLTF. As DNA, the CDR3 is TGTGCCAGCAGCCTAGGGACAGGGGATGGGGCCAACGTCCTGACTTTC.

The rearrangement uses TRBV6-2 or TRBV6-3 and TRBJ2-3; 12 bases are shared with TRBD2. V was pared by 2 bases and J by 0 bases, with 9 bases of the junction left unmatched. This CDR3 comprises 19 residues. Per germline, CDR1 MNHEY and CDR2 SVGEGT. The CDR3 spells CASSYRTSGMYSSTDTQYF. For the CDR3, the DNA is TGTGCCAGCAGTTACCGGACTAGCGGGATGTACTCTAGCACAGATACGCAGTATTTT.